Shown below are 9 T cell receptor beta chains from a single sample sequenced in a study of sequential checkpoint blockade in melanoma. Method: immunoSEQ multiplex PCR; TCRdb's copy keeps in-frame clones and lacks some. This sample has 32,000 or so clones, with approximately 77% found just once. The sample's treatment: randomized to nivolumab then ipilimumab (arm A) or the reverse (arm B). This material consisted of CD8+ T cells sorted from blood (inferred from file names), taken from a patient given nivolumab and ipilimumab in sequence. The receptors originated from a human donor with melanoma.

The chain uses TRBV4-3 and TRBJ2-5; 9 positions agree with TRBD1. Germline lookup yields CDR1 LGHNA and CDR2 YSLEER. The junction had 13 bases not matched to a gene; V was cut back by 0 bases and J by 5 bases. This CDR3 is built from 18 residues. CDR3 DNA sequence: TGCGCCAGCAGCCAAGAGGTTATCGGGACAGGGAGATTCGAGACCCAGTACTTC. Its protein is CASSQEVIGTGRFETQYF.

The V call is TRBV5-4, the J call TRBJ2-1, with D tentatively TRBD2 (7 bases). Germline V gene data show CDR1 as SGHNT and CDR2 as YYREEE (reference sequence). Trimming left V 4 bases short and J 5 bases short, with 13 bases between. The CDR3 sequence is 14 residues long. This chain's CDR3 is CASSPTGGDNEQFF. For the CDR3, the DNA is TGTGCCAGCAGCCCGACGGGGGGCGACAATGAGCAGTTCTTC.

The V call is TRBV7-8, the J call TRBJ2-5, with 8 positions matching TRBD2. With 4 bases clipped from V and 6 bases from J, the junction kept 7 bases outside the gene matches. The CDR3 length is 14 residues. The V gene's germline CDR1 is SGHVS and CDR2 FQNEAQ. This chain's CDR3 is CASSSIAGSKTQYF. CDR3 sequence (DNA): TGTGCCAGCAGCTCGATAGCGGGATCCAAGACCCAGTACTTC.

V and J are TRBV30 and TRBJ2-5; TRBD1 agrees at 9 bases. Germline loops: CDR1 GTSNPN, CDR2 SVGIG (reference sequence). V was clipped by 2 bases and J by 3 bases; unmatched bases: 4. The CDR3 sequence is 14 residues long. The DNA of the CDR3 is TGTGCCTGGAGTTCCGGGGACAGGGAAGAGACCCAGTACTTC. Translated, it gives CAWSSGDREETQYF.

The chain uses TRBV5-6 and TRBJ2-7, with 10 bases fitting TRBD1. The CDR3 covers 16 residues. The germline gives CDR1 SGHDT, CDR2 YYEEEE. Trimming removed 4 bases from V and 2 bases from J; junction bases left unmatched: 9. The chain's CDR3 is CASSLRQGAKAYEQYF. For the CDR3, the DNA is TGTGCCAGCAGCCTGAGACAGGGGGCAAAGGCCTACGAGCAGTACTTC.

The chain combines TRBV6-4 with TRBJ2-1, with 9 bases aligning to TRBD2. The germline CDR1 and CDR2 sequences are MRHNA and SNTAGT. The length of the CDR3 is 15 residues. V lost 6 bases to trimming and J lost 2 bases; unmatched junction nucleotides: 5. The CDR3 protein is CASSLLAGAYNEQFF. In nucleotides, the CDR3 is TGTGCCAGCAGCCTCTTAGCGGGGGCCTACAATGAGCAGTTCTTC.

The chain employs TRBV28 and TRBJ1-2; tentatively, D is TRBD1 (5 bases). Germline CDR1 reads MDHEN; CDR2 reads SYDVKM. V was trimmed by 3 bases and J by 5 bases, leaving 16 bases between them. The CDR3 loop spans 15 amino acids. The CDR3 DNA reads TGTGCCAGCAGTTTTTCTGGCGGGACGGGGTATGGCTACACCTTC. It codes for CASSFSGGTGYGYTF.

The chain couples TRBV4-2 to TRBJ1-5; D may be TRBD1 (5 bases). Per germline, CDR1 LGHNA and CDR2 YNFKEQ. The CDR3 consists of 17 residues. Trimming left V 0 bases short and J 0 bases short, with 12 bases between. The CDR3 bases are TGTGCCAGCAGCCAAGAAGGAGGGGAATATAGCAATCAGCCCCAGCATTTT. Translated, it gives CASSQEGGEYSNQPQHF.

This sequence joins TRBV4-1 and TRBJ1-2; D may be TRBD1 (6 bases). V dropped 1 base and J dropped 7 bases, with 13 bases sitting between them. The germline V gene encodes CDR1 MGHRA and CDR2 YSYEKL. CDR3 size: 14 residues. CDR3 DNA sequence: TGCGCCAGCAGCCAAGGAATCGGCAGGGGTGGCTACACCTTC. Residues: CASSQGIGRGGYTF.